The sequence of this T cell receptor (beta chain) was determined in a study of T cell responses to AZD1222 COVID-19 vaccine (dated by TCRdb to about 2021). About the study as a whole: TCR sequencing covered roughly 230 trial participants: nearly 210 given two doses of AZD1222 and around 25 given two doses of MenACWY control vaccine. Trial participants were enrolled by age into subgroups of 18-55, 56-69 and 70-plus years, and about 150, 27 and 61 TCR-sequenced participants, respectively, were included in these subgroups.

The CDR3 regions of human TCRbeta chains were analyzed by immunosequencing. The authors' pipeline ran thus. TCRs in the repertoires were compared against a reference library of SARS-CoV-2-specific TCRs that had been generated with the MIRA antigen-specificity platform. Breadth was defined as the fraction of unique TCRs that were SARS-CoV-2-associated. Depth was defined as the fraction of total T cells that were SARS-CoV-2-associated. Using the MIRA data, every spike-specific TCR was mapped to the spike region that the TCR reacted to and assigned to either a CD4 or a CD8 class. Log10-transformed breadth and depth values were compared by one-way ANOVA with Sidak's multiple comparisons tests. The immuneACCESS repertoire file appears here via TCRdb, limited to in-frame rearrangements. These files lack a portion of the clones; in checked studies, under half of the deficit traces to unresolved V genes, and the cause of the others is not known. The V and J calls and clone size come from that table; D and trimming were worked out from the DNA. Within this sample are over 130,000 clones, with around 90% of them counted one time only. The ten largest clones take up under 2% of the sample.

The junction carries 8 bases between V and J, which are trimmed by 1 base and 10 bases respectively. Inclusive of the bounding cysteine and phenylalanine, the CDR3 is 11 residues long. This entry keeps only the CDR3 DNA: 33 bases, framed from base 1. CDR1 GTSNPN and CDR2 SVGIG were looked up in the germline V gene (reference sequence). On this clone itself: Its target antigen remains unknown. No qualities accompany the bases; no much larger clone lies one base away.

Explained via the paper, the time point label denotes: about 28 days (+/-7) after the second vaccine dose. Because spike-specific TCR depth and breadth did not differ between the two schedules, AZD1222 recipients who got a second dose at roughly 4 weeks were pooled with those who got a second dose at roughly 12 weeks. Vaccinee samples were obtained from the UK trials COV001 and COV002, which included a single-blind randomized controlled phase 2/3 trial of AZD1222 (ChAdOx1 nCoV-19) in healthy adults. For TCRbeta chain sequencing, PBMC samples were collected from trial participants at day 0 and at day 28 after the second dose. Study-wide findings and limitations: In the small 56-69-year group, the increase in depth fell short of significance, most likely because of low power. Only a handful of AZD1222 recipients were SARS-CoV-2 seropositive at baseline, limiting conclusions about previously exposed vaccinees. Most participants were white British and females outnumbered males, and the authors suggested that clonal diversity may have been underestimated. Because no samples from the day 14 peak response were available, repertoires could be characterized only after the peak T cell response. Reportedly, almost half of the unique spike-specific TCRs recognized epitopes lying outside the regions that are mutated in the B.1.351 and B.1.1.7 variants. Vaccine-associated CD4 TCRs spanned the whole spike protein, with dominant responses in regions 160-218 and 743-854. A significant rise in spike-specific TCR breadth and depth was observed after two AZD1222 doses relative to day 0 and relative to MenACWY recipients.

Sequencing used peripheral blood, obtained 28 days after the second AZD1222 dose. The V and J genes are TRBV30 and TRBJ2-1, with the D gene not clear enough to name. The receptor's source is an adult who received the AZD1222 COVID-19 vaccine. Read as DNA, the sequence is TGTGCCTGGAGTGCTCTTCACGAGCAGTTCTTC. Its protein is CAWSALHEQFF.